The rows below give T cell receptor beta chains drawn from one sample of a study of blood T cell repertoires in COVID-19. Repertoires were generated with immunoSEQ multiplex PCR, while TCRdb's copy carries only in-frame clones and drops some. The sample lists around 100,000 clones, 81% occurring once. The specimen was peripheral blood. The receptors were sampled from a man aged 50 to 60 with acute or convalescent COVID-19. Each CDR3 is given with its conserved first and last residue. A D gene is named only where the DNA matches it firmly. Clone size is given for some rows only: seen once, a few or many times, or a class if the clone is expanded.

clone size,D gene,J gene,V gene,CDR3 DNA,CDR3 protein
NA,NA,TRBJ1-4,TRBV28,TGTGCCAGCAGTTTAAAGGGGGGGGCGCGGGAAAAACTGTTTTTT,CASSLKGGAREKLFF
NA,NA,TRBJ2-7,TRBV6-5,TGTGCCAGCAGTTACTTCAAGAGCTCCTACGAGCAGTACTTC,CASSYFKSSYEQYF
NA,TRBD1,TRBJ2-6,TRBV5-1,TGCGCCAGCAGCTCCAACAGGGGACGAATCTCTGGGGCCAACGTCCTGACTTTC,CASSSNRGRISGANVLTF
NA,NA,TRBJ1-4,TRBV27,TGTGCCAGCACCGATCGGCCAGGAACTAATGAAAAACTGTTTTTT,CASTDRPGTNEKLFF
NA,TRBD1,TRBJ1-2,TRBV6-5,TGTGCCAGCAGTTATACCGGGACAGTGAACTATGGCTACACCTTC,CASSYTGTVNYGYTF
NA,NA,TRBJ2-1,TRBV2,TGTGCCAGCAGTTCCTCGGCAGGGGCAAACAATGAGCAGTTCTTC,CASSSSAGANNEQFF
NA,TRBD2,TRBJ2-3,TRBV11-2,TGTGCCAGCAGCTTAGATTTCCAAGCGGGGGCTGATACGCAGTATTTT,CASSLDFQAGADTQYF
NA,TRBD1,TRBJ2-1,TRBV6-5,TGTGCCAGCAGTCCGGGACAGTACAATGAGCAGTTCTTC,CASSPGQYNEQFF
NA,NA,TRBJ1-2,TRBV18,TGTGCCAGCTCACCCAAGGGGTCCTCAGGCTACACCTTC,CASSPKGSSGYTF
NA,NA,TRBJ1-2,TRBV27,TGTGCCAGCAGTTTATCGGTGGCAGAAGATAAGGGCTACACCTTC,CASSLSVAEDKGYTF
NA,TRBD1,TRBJ2-2,TRBV6-5,TGTGCCAGCAGTTCCTACAGGGGGCGCGTCGGGGAGCTGTTTTTT,CASSSYRGRVGELFF
NA,NA,TRBJ1-2,TRBV3-1/TRBV3-2,TGTGCCAGCACCCAACAGGGAAACTATGGCTACACCTTC,CASTQQGNYGYTF
NA,TRBD1,TRBJ2-5,TRBV7-9,TGTGCCAGCAGCTTCGGACAGGGTACGGAGACCCAGTACTTC,CASSFGQGTETQYF
NA,NA,TRBJ1-6,TRBV11-3,TGTGCCAGCAGCTCTTTACATAAAAGCTCCTATAATTCACCCCTCCACTTT,CASSSLHKSSYNSPLHF
NA,NA,TRBJ2-2,TRBV7-3,TGTGCCAGCAGCTCCCAGGGGATCAACACCGGGGAGCTGTTTTTT,CASSSQGINTGELFF
NA,NA,TRBJ1-2,TRBV28,TGTGCCAGCAGTTTACAGATTAACTATGGCTACACCTTC,CASSLQINYGYTF
NA,TRBD2,TRBJ2-1,TRBV5-6,TGTGCCAGCAGCTTACTAGCGGGGGGGTCGCGCTCCTACAATGAGCAGTTCTTC,CASSLLAGGSRSYNEQFF
NA,NA,TRBJ1-1,TRBV30,TGTGCCTGGAGGAGGCAGACGAACACTGAAGCTTTCTTT,CAWRRQTNTEAFF
NA,TRBD1,TRBJ1-4,TRBV7-8,TGTGCCAGCAGCTCCACCCGGGACAGTTATGAAAAACTGTTTTTT,CASSSTRDSYEKLFF
few,TRBD1,TRBJ1-5,TRBV9,TGTGCCAGCAGCGAGAAGACAGGGGGAGGTCAGCCCCAGCATTTT,CASSEKTGGGQPQHF
NA,TRBD2,TRBJ2-4,TRBV5-1,TGCGCCAGCAGCCCATTTCTGCGGGGGGCCCAGGAAAACATTCAGTACTTC,CASSPFLRGAQENIQYF
NA,TRBD1,TRBJ2-7,TRBV4-1,TGCGCCAGCAGCCACCGGGACAGGGCCTACGAGCAGTACTTC,CASSHRDRAYEQYF
NA,NA,TRBJ2-2,TRBV25-1,TGTGCCAGCAGGAGGGGACACGACACCGGGGAGCTGTTTTTT,CASRRGHDTGELFF
few,NA,TRBJ1-5,TRBV27,TGTGCCAGCAGTTCCCTACGAGGCAATCAGCCCCAGCATTTT,CASSSLRGNQPQHF
NA,NA,TRBJ1-2,TRBV10-3,TGTGCCATCGGGGCAGTGACTAGGAGCTATGGCTACACCTTC,CAIGAVTRSYGYTF
once,TRBD1,TRBJ1-1,TRBV19,TGTGCCAGTAGTTACGGGACAGGCGGCACTGAAGCTTTCTTT,CASSYGTGGTEAFF
NA,NA,TRBJ2-2,TRBV5-1,TGCGCCAGCAGCTTGCGACAGGCGAACACCGGGGAGCTGTTTTTT,CASSLRQANTGELFF
NA,TRBD1,TRBJ1-1,TRBV7-9,TGTGCCAGCAGCCTCAAGACAGGGGTGAACACTGAAGCTTTCTTT,CASSLKTGVNTEAFF
few,NA,TRBJ2-1,TRBV7-6,TGTGCCAGCAGCTTAAGTACAGCCTACAATGAGCAGTTCTTC,CASSLSTAYNEQFF
NA,TRBD1,TRBJ1-2,TRBV14,TGTGCCAGCAGCCAATATCCACAGGGGAACTATGGCTACACCTTC,CASSQYPQGNYGYTF
NA,TRBD1,TRBJ1-2,TRBV10-3,TGTGCCATCAGTGTATCAGGGGGGTACACCTTC,CAISVSGGYTF
NA,NA,TRBJ2-1,TRBV12-5,TGTGCTAGTGGTTCCCCCTTCTTAACGACAGGTCACAATGAGCAGTTCTTC,CASGSPFLTTGHNEQFF
NA,NA,TRBJ1-2,TRBV6-5,TGTGCCAGCAGAGAGTTTTATGGCTACACCTTC,CASREFYGYTF
NA,NA,TRBJ1-6,TRBV6-4,TGTGCCAGCAGTGACTCGCGGGGTTCCTATAATTCACCCCTCCACTTT,CASSDSRGSYNSPLHF
NA,NA,TRBJ1-5,TRBV2,TGTGCCACCGGTGACATACTAAACAATCAGCCCCAGCATTTT,CATGDILNNQPQHF
NA,NA,TRBJ2-2,TRBV6-5,TGTGCCAGCAGGTGGGCCCAAGACACCGGGGAGCTGTTTTTT,CASRWAQDTGELFF
NA,NA,TRBJ2-1,TRBV7-9,TGTGCCAGCAGCTTACGACAGGAAAATGAGCAGTTCTTC,CASSLRQENEQFF
NA,TRBD2,TRBJ2-5,TRBV12-5,TGTGCTAGTGGTTTGGCCGCAGCGGGGGGGTTAGAGACCCAGTACTTC,CASGLAAAGGLETQYF
few,NA,TRBJ2-3,TRBV5-4,TGTGCCAGCAGCGACCCCAGGGGTAGCACAGATACGCAGTATTTT,CASSDPRGSTDTQYF
NA,TRBD1,TRBJ1-4,TRBV4-1,TGCGCCAGCAGCCCAGTCCAGGGGGCAACTAATGAAAAACTGTTTTTT,CASSPVQGATNEKLFF
NA,TRBD1,TRBJ1-4,TRBV5-4,TGTGCCAGCAGCCCGGGACAGGGAGGGGAAAAACTGTTTTTT,CASSPGQGGEKLFF
NA,NA,TRBJ2-1,TRBV10-3,TGTGCCATCAGTCGGAGCGGCTCCTACAATGAGCAGTTCTTC,CAISRSGSYNEQFF
NA,NA,TRBJ2-7,TRBV5-1,TGCGCCAGCAGCCGGGGTTCAGGATACGAGCAGTACTTC,CASSRGSGYEQYF
NA,NA,TRBJ1-5,TRBV5-1,TGCGCCAGCAGCTTGGCCGGCAGGGGCAATCAGCCCCAGCATTTT,CASSLAGRGNQPQHF
NA,NA,TRBJ1-1,TRBV29-1,TGCAGCGTCGTCACTGGGGGCCCTGAAGCTTTCTTT,CSVVTGGPEAFF
NA,NA,TRBJ2-5,TRBV15,TGTGCCACCAGCAAGTCTTCTAAAGACTTGGAGACCCAGTACTTC,CATSKSSKDLETQYF
NA,NA,TRBJ1-2,TRBV6-4,TGTGCCAGCAGTGACTCGATCTGGGCAGGAGGAAATGGCTACACCTTC,CASSDSIWAGGNGYTF
NA,NA,TRBJ1-1,TRBV30,TGTGCCTGGACCGGGACACCCCTAAGGGGAGCTTTCTTT,CAWTGTPLRGAFF